One sample yielded the 10 T cell receptor beta chains listed below, sequenced in a study of T cell changes during pregnancy in multiple sclerosis (dated by TCRdb to about 2019). Libraries were prepared through the immunoSEQ multiplex PCR assay. TCRdb's version of the immuneACCESS table is confined to in-frame rearrangements and falls short of the full clone set. An unresolved V gene accounts for under half of the shortfall where checked; the remainder is of unknown origin. Here the sample has fewer than 45,000 clones; around 92% occur a single time. Of the sample, roughly 7.4% falls within the top ten clones. The sequencing here drew on CD8+ T cells from peripheral blood mononuclear cells, taken in the third trimester of pregnancy. These receptors came from a female donor with multiple sclerosis, enrolled in a pregnancy study.

Of note for this clone: At the DNA level, this CDR3 is encoded by other sequences in the same sample as well. The chain has TRBV13 and TRBJ2-2, with 8 bases that match TRBD2. Germline V gives CDR1 PRHDT, CDR2 FYEKMQ (reference sequence). The CDR3 loop spans 17 amino acids. V shed 4 bases, J shed 6 bases, and the junction held 13 bases outside the gene matches. CDR3 in amino acids: CASSSYPAGDEAGELFF. Here the CDR3 DNA reads TGTGCCAGCAGCTCTTACCCAGCGGGAGATGAGGCCGGGGAGCTGTTTTTT.

The gene calls are TRBV10-3 and TRBJ2-7; D is uncertain. CDR1 and CDR2 (germline): ENHRY, SYGVKD. V was shortened by 3 bases and J by 0 bases, with 9 bases between the two germline ends. This CDR3 has 14 residues. The CDR3 here is CAISENSHSYEQYF. The CDR3 nucleotides read TGTGCCATCAGTGAAAACAGTCACTCCTACGAGCAGTACTTC.

V usage is TRBV7-6 and J usage is TRBJ2-7; tentative D call: TRBD1 (6 bases). CDR3 length: 18 amino acids. V was cut by 5 bases and J by 2 bases, with 25 bases left in between. Looked up from germline, CDR1 is SGHVS and CDR2 is FNYEAQ. CDR3 sequence: CASSPRPPQGTSTYEQYF. For the CDR3, the DNA is TGTGCCAGCAGCCCTAGACCTCCCCAGGGGACGTCAACCTACGAGCAGTACTTC. Looking up the rest from reference TRBV7-6 and TRBJ2-7 gives the full variable domain: GAGVSQSPRYKVTKRGQDVALRCDPISGHVSLYWYRQALGQGPEFLTYFNYEAQQDKSGLPNDRFSAERPEGSISTLTIQRTEQRDSAMYRCASSPRPPQGTSTYEQYFGPGTRLTVT.

The rearrangement links TRBV27 to TRBJ2-5; D is perhaps TRBD1 (5 bases). The CDR3 sequence is 16 residues long. Germline V gene lookup returns CDR1 MNHEY and CDR2 SMNVEV (reference sequence). Trimming took 2 bases from V and 0 from J, leaving 13 bases between them. CDR3 in DNA: TGTGCCAGCAGTTTAACCCCGACAGAATACCAAGAGACCCAGTACTTC. Its translation: CASSLTPTEYQETQYF.

This sequence joins TRBV5-4 and TRBJ1-2; 7 positions match TRBD1. The CDR3 totals 11 residues. Germline trimming cut 6 bases from V and 9 bases from J; bases unmatched to any gene: 5. Germline CDR1 reads SGHNT; CDR2 reads YYREEE (reference sequence). In nucleotides, the CDR3 is TGTGCCAGCAACGACAGGGTGCGCTACACCTTC. Its translation: CASNDRVRYTF.

V is TRBV27 and J is TRBJ2-7; TRBD2 might be the D (6 bases). Looked up from germline, CDR1 is MNHEY and CDR2 is SMNVEV (reference sequence). CDR3 length: 12 amino acids. V lost 2 bases to trimming and J lost 5 bases, with 7 bases between them. Here the CDR3 reads CASSLPGDEQYF. The DNA for the CDR3 is TGTGCCAGCAGTTTACCGGGGGACGAGCAGTACTTC.

V and J are TRBV5-4 and TRBJ2-7, with 7 bases fitting TRBD2. The CDR3 has 15 residues. Unmatched junction bases numbered 7, after V lost 1 base and J lost 3 bases. CDR1 is SGHNT and CDR2 is YYREEE in the germline V gene (reference sequence). CDR3 nucleotide sequence: TGTGCCAGCAGCTTGCCGGGACTAACTAACTACGAGCAGTACTTC. It yields the protein CASSLPGLTNYEQYF.

This chain's CDR3 is CASSEGELAGSYEQYF. CDR3 sequence (DNA): TGTGCCAGCAGTGAAGGGGAACTAGCGGGATCCTACGAGCAGTACTTC. The chain employs TRBV25-1 and TRBJ2-7, with 10 positions matching TRBD2. V was clipped by 2 bases and J by 1 base; unmatched bases: 5. The germline V gene has CDR1 MGHDK and CDR2 SYGVNS. CDR3 length: 16 amino acids.

The CDR3, as DNA: TGCGCCAGCAGGTACTCTAGCGGAAGCGTTAGATACGAGCAGTACTTC. The encoded protein is CASRYSSGSVRYEQYF. This chain connects TRBV5-1 to TRBJ2-7, with 7 bases that match TRBD2. In germline, CDR1 is SGHRS, CDR2 YFSETQ. J gave up 4 bases and V 5 bases, and 15 bases lay outside the gene matches. The CDR3 length is 16 residues.

The V call is TRBV7-2, the J call TRBJ2-1; TRBD2 matches 9 bases. Losses at the gene ends were 2 bases for V and 7 bases for J; bases not matched to a gene: 3. Germline values: CDR1 SGHTA, CDR2 FQGNSA. This CDR3 spans 14 amino acids. CDR3 residues: CASSLLSGGNEQFF. For the CDR3, the DNA is TGTGCCAGCAGCTTACTTAGCGGGGGAAATGAGCAGTTCTTC.